This entry lists 20 T cell receptor beta chains sequenced from one sample in a study of PD-L1 blockade in urothelial cancer. Time point of the sample: pretreatment peripheral blood. Sequencing used immunoSEQ multiplex PCR; TCRdb keeps in-frame clones, though not all of them. The data contain 95,000 to 100,000 clones, roughly 84% of them seen just once; the ten biggest clones take up 2% to 2.5%. The sample in question was PBMCs, obtained around atezolizumab (anti-PD-L1) treatment. All receptors come from a man in his 60s with urothelial cancer.

The rearrangement links TRBV30 to TRBJ2-5; 12 nucleotides agree with TRBD2. CDR3 length equals 16 residues. Trimming removed 1 base from V and 5 bases from J; junction bases left unmatched: 8. Germline V gene data show CDR1 as GTSNPN and CDR2 as SVGIG (reference sequence). This CDR3 is CAWSGLAGGPGETQYF. CDR3 in DNA: TGTGCCTGGAGTGGTCTAGCGGGAGGGCCTGGGGAGACCCAGTACTTC.

The chain links TRBV5-4 to TRBJ2-6, with 14 bases aligning to TRBD2. V lost 4 bases and J lost 10; bases outside the gene matches: 4. Germline V gene lookup returns CDR1 SGHNT and CDR2 YYREEE (reference sequence). This CDR3 region has 15 residues. The CDR3 loop reads CASSPRTSGGNVLTF. CDR3 bases: TGTGCCAGCAGCCCTCGGACTAGCGGGGGGAACGTCCTGACTTTC.

This clone was detected only once. The J gene is TRBJ1-1, the V gene TRBV6-4, with D unresolved. There are 18 residues in the CDR3. The V and J ends lost 6 bases and 1 base respectively, with 24 bases between them. The V gene's germline CDR1 is MRHNA and CDR2 SNTAGT. The CDR3 bases are TGTGCCAGCAGGGAGGAAGGGCAGACCAAAGAAGGGAACACTGAAGCTTTCTTT. Its protein is CASREEGQTKEGNTEAFF.

The gene calls are TRBV18 and TRBJ2-7; D remains unclear. Germline lookup yields CDR1 KGHSH and CDR2 LQKENI. Trimming left V 3 bases short and J 6 bases short, with 12 bases between. This CDR3 region has 13 residues. The CDR3 sequence: CASSPPASSEQYF. In DNA, the CDR3 is TGTGCCAGCTCACCCCCTGCTAGTTCCGAGCAGTACTTC. Variable domain in full (rest from reference TRBV18 and TRBJ2-7): NAGVMQNPRHLVRRRGQEARLRCSPMKGHSHVYWYRQLPEEGLKFMVYLQKENIIDESGMPKERFSAEFPKEGPSILRIQQVVRGDSAAYFCASSPPASSEQYFGPGTRLTVT.

The CDR3 DNA is TGCGCCAGCAGCCAAGGGCGAGGGAACACTGAAGCTTTCTTT. Its translation: CASSQGRGNTEAFF. The rearrangement joins TRBV4-3 to TRBJ1-1; D gene unclear. Germline V gene lookup returns CDR1 LGHNA and CDR2 YSLEER. Deletions cut 1 base from V and 1 base from J, with 7 bases between. The CDR3 is 14 amino acids.

This clone has only a few counts. The rearrangement links TRBV30 to TRBJ1-2, with TRBD1 identical over 11 bases. The ends lost 4 bases at V and 3 bases at J; junction bases unmatched: 4. From germline, CDR1 is GTSNPN and CDR2 SVGIG (reference sequence). The CDR3 covers 14 residues. The CDR3 DNA sequence: TGTGCCTGGACTCGGACAGGGGGCTACTATGGCTACACCTTC. Its protein product is CAWTRTGGYYGYTF.

This clone has only a few counts. The V gene is TRBV19, the J gene TRBJ1-2; no clear D. V was shortened by 3 bases and J by 8 bases, with 10 bases between the two germline ends. There are 12 residues in the CDR3. Germline CDR1 and CDR2: LNHDA and SQIVND (reference sequence). Written as DNA, the CDR3 is TGTGCCAGTAGTATCGGAGGATCAGGCTACACCTTC. This sequence encodes CASSIGGSGYTF.

V and J are TRBV10-3 and TRBJ1-2, with 7 nucleotides matching TRBD1. Trimming took 5 bases from V and 4 from J; bases not matched to a gene: 7. CDR3 length: 14 amino acids. CDR1 ENHRY and CDR2 SYGVKD come from the germline V gene. DNA for the CDR3: TGTGCCATCAGTCCGGGGACAGAGGGCTATGGCTACACCTTC. Amino acids: CAISPGTEGYGYTF.

This clone was recorded once. The chain combines TRBV4-1 with TRBJ1-1; D gene ambiguous. V gave up 3 bases and J gave up 4 bases, with 12 bases separating them. This CDR3 contains 14 residues. The germline CDR1 and CDR2 sequences are MGHRA and YSYEKL. The CDR3 DNA reads TGCGCCAGCAGCCATCAACGAGAGGGCACTGAAGCTTTCTTT. As protein: CASSHQREGTEAFF.

A few counts support this clone. The rearrangement joins TRBV5-1 to TRBJ1-2, with 8 bases lining up with TRBD1. From germline, CDR1 is SGHRS and CDR2 YFSETQ. V trimming: 4 bases; J trimming: 0 bases; junction bases outside the gene matches: 11. The CDR3 sequence is 17 residues long. CDR3 in amino acids: CASSADRGVSANYGYTF. DNA for the CDR3: TGCGCCAGCAGCGCCGACAGGGGAGTAAGTGCTAACTATGGCTACACCTTC.

The gene calls are TRBV19 and TRBJ2-3; D is uncertain. The germline CDR1 and CDR2 sequences are LNHDA and SQIVND (reference sequence). The CDR3 spans 15 residues. V was clipped by 7 bases and J by 0 bases, with 14 bases between them. CDR3: CASNTEFASTDTQYF. As DNA, the CDR3 is TGTGCCAGTAATACCGAGTTCGCTAGCACAGATACGCAGTATTTT.

This chain joins TRBV7-9 and TRBJ1-1; possibly TRBD1 for D (6 bases). The CDR3 loop spans 13 amino acids. Germline V gene data show CDR1 as SEHNR and CDR2 as FQNEAQ (reference sequence). Trimming cost V 5 bases and J 5 bases, with 12 bases left between them. The CDR3 DNA sequence: TGTGCCAGCAGCCAGAAGGGGGAAACTGAAGCTTTCTTT. Its protein product is CASSQKGETEAFF.

Only one count was recorded for this clone. V usage is TRBV29-1 and J usage is TRBJ2-1; 13 bases are a match to TRBD2. Trimming took 5 bases from V and 8 from J; bases not matched to a gene: 9. Germline lookup yields CDR1 SQVTM and CDR2 ANQGSEA. The CDR3 covers 15 residues. CDR3 amino acids: CSVQIGTSGTHEQFF. CDR3 nucleotide sequence: TGCAGCGTTCAAATCGGGACTAGCGGGACCCATGAGCAGTTCTTC.

The V call is TRBV13, the J call TRBJ2-7; D is perhaps TRBD1 (6 bases). Trimming shortened V by 5 bases and J by 2 bases, and 13 bases separated the two germline ends. The CDR3 has 14 amino acids. Germline V gene lookup returns CDR1 PRHDT and CDR2 FYEKMQ (reference sequence). Here the CDR3 reads CASSAHRAPYEQYF. CDR3 nucleotide sequence: TGTGCCAGCAGCGCCCACAGGGCCCCCTACGAGCAGTACTTC.

V is TRBV2 and J is TRBJ2-1; possible D gene TRBD2, 6 bases. The CDR3 is 13 residues long. The germline V gene has CDR1 SNHLY and CDR2 FYNNEI. V lost 7 bases, J lost 1 base, and 8 bases lay in between. CDR3 bases: TGTGCCAGCATGGCGGGATCCTACAATGAGCAGTTCTTC. It codes for CASMAGSYNEQFF.

V is TRBV4-1 and J is TRBJ2-5; a weak D match, TRBD2 (6 bases). The CDR3 has 14 amino acids. V was shortened by 2 bases and J by 3 bases, with 10 bases between the two germline ends. CDR1 MGHRA and CDR2 YSYEKL come from the germline V gene. CDR3 sequence (DNA): TGCGCCAGCAGCCAACCGGGACTCAAAGAGACCCAGTACTTC. It encodes CASSQPGLKETQYF.

The chain recombines TRBV6-6 with TRBJ2-6; tentatively, D is TRBD1 (6 bases). Trimming removed 2 bases from V and 2 bases from J, with 10 bases in between. From germline, CDR1 is MNHNY and CDR2 SVGAGI (reference sequence). CDR3 length: 16 residues. The CDR3 protein is CASSYGSGAGANVLTF. As DNA, the CDR3 is TGTGCCAGCAGTTACGGTTCAGGGGCTGGGGCCAACGTCCTGACTTTC.

This clone has a single count. The chain has TRBV2 and TRBJ2-4; D possibly corresponds to TRBD1 (5 bases). Germline V gives CDR1 SNHLY, CDR2 FYNNEI. Between the trimmed V and J ends, which lost 1 base and 0 bases, there was a span of 10 bases. The CDR3 runs 16 residues. CDR3 nucleotide sequence: TGTGCCAGCAGTGAAGAGGTGGGGCTAGCCAAAAACATTCAGTACTTC. Translation gives CASSEEVGLAKNIQYF.

The rearrangement joins TRBV7-2 to TRBJ2-3; a weak D match, TRBD1 (6 bases). Germline loops: CDR1 SGHTA, CDR2 FQGNSA. CDR3 length equals 12 residues. Trimming removed 8 bases at V and 4 bases at J, with 10 bases between. As DNA, the CDR3 is TGTGCCAGCGGGACATCTTCAGATACGCAGTATTTT. Its protein is CASGTSSDTQYF. The variable domain in full, with the rest retrieved from reference TRBV7-2 and TRBJ2-3, is GAGVSQSPSNKVTEKGKDVELRCDPISGHTALYWYRQSLGQGLEFLIYFQGNSAPDKSGLPSDRFSAERTGGSVSTLTIQRTQQEDSAVYLCASGTSSDTQYFGPGTRLTVL.

This chain uses TRBV5-1 with TRBJ2-7; 7 nucleotides line up with TRBD1. Germline lookup yields CDR1 SGHRS and CDR2 YFSETQ. This CDR3 comprises 14 residues. J gave up 2 bases and V 8 bases, and 10 bases lay outside the gene matches. The CDR3 bases are TGCGCCAGTTCACCGGGACAGCTGACCTACGAGCAGTACTTC. Translated: CASSPGQLTYEQYF.